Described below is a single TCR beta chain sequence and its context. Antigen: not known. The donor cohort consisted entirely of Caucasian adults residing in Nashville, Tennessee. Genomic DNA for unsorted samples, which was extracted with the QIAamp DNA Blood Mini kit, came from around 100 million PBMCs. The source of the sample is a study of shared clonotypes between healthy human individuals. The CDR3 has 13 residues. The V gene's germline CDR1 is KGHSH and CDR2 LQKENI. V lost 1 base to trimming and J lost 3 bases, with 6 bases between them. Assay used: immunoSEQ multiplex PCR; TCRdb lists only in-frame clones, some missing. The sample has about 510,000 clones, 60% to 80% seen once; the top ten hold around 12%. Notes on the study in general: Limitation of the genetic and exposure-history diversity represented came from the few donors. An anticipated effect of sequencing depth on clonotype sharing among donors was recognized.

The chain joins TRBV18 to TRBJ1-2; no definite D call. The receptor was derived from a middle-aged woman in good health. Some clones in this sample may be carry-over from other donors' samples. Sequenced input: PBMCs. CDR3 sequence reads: CASSPQDYYGYTF. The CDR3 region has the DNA TGTGCCAGCTCACCACAGGACTACTATGGCTACACCTTC. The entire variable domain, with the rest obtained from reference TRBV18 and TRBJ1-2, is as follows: NAGVMQNPRHLVRRRGQEARLRCSPMKGHSHVYWYRQLPEEGLKFMVYLQKENIIDESGMPKERFSAEFPKEGPSILRIQQVVRGDSAAYFCASSPQDYYGYTFGSGTRLTVV.